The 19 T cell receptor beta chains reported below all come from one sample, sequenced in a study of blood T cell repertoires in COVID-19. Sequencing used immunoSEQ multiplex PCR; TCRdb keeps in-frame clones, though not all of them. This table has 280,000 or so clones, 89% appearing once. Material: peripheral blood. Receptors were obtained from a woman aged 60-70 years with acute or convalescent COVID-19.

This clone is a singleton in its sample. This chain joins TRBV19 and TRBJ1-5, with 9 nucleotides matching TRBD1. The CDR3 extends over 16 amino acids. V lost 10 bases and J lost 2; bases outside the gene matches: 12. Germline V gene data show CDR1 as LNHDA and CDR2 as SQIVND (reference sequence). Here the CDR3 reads CATTPPQGAGNQPQHF. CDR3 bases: TGTGCCACCACCCCCCCACAGGGGGCCGGCAATCAGCCCCAGCATTTT.

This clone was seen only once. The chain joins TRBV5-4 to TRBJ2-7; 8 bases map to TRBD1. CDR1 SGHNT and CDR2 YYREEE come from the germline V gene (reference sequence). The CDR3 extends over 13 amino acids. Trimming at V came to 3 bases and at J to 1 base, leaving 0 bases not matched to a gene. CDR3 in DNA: TGTGCCAGCAGCTACAGGGGGTCCTACGAGCAGTACTTC. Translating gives CASSYRGSYEQYF.

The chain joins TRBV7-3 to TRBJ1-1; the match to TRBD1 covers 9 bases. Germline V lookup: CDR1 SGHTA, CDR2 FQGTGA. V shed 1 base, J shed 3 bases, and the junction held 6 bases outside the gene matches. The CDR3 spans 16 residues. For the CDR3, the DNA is TGTGCCAGCAGCTTAATCCGCCGGGACAGGGACACTGAAGCTTTCTTT. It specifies CASSLIRRDRDTEAFF.

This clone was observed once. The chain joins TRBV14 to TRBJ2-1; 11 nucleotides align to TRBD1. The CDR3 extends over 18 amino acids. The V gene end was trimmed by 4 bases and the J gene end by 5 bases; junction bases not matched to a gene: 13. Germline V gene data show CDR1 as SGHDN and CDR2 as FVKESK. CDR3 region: CASSLYLGTGGLDNEQFF. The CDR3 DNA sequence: TGTGCCAGCAGCCTGTACCTGGGGACAGGGGGTTTGGACAATGAGCAGTTCTTC.

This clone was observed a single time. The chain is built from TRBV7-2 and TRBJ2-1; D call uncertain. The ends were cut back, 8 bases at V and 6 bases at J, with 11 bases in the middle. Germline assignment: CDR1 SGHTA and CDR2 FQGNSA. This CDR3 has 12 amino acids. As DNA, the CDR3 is TGTGCCAGCGTATCGCGTGCCAATGAGCAGTTCTTC. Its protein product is CASVSRANEQFF. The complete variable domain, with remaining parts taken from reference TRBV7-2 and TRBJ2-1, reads GAGVSQSPSNKVTEKGKDVELRCDPISGHTALYWYRQSLGQGLEFLIYFQGNSAPDKSGLPSDRFSAERTGGSVSTLTIQRTQQEDSAVYLCASVSRANEQFFGPGTRLTVL.

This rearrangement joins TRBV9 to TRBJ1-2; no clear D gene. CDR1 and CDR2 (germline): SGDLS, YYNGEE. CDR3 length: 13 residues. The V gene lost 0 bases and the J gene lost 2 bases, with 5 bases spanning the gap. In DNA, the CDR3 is TGTGCCAGCAGCGTAGACTGGAACTATGGCTACACCTTC. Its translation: CASSVDWNYGYTF.

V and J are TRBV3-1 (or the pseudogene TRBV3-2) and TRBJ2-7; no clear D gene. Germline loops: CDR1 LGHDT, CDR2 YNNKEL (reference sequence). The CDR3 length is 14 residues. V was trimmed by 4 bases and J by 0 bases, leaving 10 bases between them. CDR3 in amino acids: CASSPPRVSYEQYF. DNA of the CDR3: TGTGCCAGCAGCCCCCCACGGGTCTCCTACGAGCAGTACTTC.

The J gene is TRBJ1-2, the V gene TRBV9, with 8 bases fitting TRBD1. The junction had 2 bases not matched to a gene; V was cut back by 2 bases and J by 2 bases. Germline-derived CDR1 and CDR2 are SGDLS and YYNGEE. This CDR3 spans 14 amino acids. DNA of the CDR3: TGTGCCAGCAGCGTTCGGACAGGGAACTATGGCTACACCTTC. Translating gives CASSVRTGNYGYTF.

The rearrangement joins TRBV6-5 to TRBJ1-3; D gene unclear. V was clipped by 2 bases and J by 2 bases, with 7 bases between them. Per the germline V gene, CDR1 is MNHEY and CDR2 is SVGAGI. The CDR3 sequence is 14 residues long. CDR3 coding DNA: TGTGCCAGCAGTTACGGAGGGACTGGAAACACCATATATTTT. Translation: CASSYGGTGNTIYF.

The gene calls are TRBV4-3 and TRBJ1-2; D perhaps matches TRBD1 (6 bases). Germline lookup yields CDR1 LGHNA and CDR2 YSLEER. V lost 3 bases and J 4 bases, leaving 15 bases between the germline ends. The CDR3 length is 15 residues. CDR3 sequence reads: CASSHMGDKSYGYTF. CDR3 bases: TGCGCCAGCAGCCATATGGGGGACAAGTCCTATGGCTACACCTTC.

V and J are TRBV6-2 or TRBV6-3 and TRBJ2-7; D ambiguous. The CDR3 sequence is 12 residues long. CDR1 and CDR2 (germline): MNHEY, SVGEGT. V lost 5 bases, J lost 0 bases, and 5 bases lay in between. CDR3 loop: CASSVSSYEQYF. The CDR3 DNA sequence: TGTGCCAGCAGTGTCTCCTCCTACGAGCAGTACTTC.

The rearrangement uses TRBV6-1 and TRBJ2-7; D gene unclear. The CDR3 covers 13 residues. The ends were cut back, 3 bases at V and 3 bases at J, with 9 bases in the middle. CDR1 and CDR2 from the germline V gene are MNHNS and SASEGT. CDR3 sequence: CASSDPMSYEQYF. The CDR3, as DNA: TGTGCCAGCAGTGATCCTATGAGCTACGAGCAGTACTTC.

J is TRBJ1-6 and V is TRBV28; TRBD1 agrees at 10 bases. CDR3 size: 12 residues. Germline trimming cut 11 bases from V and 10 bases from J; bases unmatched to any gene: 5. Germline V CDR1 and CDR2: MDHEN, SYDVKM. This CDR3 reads CAGGTGVSPLHF. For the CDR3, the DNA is TGTGCCGGAGGGACAGGGGTCTCACCCCTCCACTTT.

For the CDR3, the DNA is TGCAGCGTTGGGACAGGGAATAACTATGGCTACACCTTC. Its translation: CSVGTGNNYGYTF. This sequence joins TRBV29-1 and TRBJ1-2; 8 bases match TRBD1. The CDR3 is 13 residues long. The junction had 2 bases not matched to a gene; V was cut back by 4 bases and J by 1 base. Germline CDR1 reads SQVTM; CDR2 reads ANQGSEA.

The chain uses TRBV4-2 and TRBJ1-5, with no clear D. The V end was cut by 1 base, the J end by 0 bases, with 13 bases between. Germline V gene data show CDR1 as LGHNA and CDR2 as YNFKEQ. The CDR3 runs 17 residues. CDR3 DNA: TGTGCCAGCAGCCAAGCCCCGTTGGAGTATAGCAATCAGCCCCAGCATTTT. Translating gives CASSQAPLEYSNQPQHF.

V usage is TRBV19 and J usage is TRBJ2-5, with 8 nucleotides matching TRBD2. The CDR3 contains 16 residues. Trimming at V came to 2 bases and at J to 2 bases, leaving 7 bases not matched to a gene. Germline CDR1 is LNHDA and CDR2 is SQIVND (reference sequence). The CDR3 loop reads CASSIQSGGQQETQYF. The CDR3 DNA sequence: TGTGCCAGTAGTATACAATCGGGAGGGCAACAAGAGACCCAGTACTTC.

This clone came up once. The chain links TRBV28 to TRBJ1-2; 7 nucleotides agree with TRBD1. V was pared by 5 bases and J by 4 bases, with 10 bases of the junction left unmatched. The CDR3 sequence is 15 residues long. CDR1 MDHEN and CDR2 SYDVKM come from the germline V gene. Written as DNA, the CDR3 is TGTGCCAGCAGTCGTCCCGGGCAGGGGGTCTATGGCTACACCTTC. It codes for CASSRPGQGVYGYTF.

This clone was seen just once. The CDR3 sequence is CASNTREDEKLFF. The DNA for the CDR3 is TGTGCCAGCAACACTAGGGAAGATGAAAAACTGTTTTTT. The chain joins TRBV12-3 or TRBV12-4 to TRBJ1-4; no reliable D call. The CDR3 is made up of 13 amino acids. Trimming pared 7 bases from V and 6 bases from J, leaving 12 bases between.

The CDR3 DNA sequence: TGTGCCAGCAGCTTAGACAGTTCTACTAACTATGGCTACACCTTC. This sequence encodes CASSLDSSTNYGYTF. This chain uses TRBV7-2 with TRBJ1-2; no firm D call. The V gene lost 1 base and the J gene lost 0 bases, with 9 bases spanning the gap. Germline lookup yields CDR1 SGHTA and CDR2 FQGNSA. CDR3 length: 15 residues.